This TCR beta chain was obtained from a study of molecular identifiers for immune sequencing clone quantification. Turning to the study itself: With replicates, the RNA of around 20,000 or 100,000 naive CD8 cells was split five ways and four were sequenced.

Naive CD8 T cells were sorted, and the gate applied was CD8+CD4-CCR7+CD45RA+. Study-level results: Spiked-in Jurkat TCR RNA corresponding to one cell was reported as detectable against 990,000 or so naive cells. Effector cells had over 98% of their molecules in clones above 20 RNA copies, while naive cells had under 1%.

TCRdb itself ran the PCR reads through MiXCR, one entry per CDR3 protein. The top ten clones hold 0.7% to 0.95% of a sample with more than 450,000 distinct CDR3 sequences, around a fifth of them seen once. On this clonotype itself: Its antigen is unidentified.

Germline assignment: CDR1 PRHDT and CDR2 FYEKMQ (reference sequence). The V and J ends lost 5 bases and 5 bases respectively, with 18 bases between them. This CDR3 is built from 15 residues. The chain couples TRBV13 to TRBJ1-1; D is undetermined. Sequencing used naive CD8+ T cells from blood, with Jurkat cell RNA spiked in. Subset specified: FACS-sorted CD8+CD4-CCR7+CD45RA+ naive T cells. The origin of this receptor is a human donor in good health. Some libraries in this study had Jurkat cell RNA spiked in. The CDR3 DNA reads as TGTGCCAGCAGCCCCGCCGTCGACGAACGGACTGAAGCTTTCTTT. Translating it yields CASSPAVDERTEAFF.